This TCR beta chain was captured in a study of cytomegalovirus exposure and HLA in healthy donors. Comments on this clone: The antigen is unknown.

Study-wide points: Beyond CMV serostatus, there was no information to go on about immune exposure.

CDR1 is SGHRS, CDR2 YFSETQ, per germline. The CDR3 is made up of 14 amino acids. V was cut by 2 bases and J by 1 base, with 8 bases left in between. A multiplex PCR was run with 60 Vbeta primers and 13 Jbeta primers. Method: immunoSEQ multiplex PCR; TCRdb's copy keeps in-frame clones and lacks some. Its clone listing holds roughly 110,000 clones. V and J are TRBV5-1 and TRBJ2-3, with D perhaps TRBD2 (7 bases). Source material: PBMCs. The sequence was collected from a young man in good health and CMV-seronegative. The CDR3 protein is CASSLGGGTDTQYF. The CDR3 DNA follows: TGCGCCAGCAGCTTAGGGGGGGGCACAGATACGCAGTATTTT.